This is a list of T cell receptor beta chains from one sample in a study of blood T cell repertoires in COVID-19. Measured with immunoSEQ multiplex PCR; TCRdb has only the in-frame clones, and not every one. The sample has about 15,000 clones, 78% seen once. Sequences were obtained from peripheral blood. These receptor sequences come from a man between 60 and 75 years old with active or convalescent COVID-19. Both conserved end residues are part of each CDR3. The D gene is left open where the match is weak. Size is stated for part of the rows, as once, few or many counts, or as a class when the clone is expanded.

len	v_gene	d_gene	abundance	j_gene	CDR3nt	CDR3aa
12	TRBV27	TRBD2	NA	TRBJ2-1	TGTGCCAGCAGAGCGGGAGAGGGTGAGCAGTTCTTC	CASRAGEGEQFF
17	TRBV28	NA	NA	TRBJ2-2	TGTGCCAGCAACGGCGGTACTCGTAACGCGGCTGCCGGGGAGCTGTTTTTT	CASNGGTRNAAAGELFF
14	TRBV2	TRBD1	NA	TRBJ2-1	TGTGCCAGTGACCTGACAGGGGGCCGGAATGAGCAGTTCTTC	CASDLTGGRNEQFF
13	TRBV6-5	NA	once	TRBJ1-1	TGTGCCAGCAGTTACTCGACAGTGTCTGAAGCTTTCTTT	CASSYSTVSEAFF
16	TRBV13	NA	NA	TRBJ2-2	TGTGCCAGCAGCGTCGGAGGAGGAGCGAACACCGGGGAGCTGTTTTTT	CASSVGGGANTGELFF
13	TRBV3-1/TRBV3-2	TRBD2	NA	TRBJ2-1	TGTGCCAGCAGCCCTACTAGCGGTGGTGAGCAGTTCTTC	CASSPTSGGEQFF
14	TRBV19	TRBD2	NA	TRBJ2-7	TGTGCCAGTAGTCAGATAGCGGGAGGCTACGAGCAGTACTTC	CASSQIAGGYEQYF
13	TRBV10-3	TRBD1	NA	TRBJ1-2	TGTGCCATCAGTCAGGGACAGGGGTATGGCTACACCTTC	CAISQGQGYGYTF
14	TRBV6-5	NA	NA	TRBJ1-5	TGTGCCAGCAGCCTCCAGGGTTGGGATCAGCCCCAGCATTTT	CASSLQGWDQPQHF
20	TRBV9	NA	NA	TRBJ2-7	TGTGCCAGCAGCGTCTCCCCAGGCGGCCGCTGGGGGCGAAGGTTCTACGAGCAGTACTTC	CASSVSPGGRWGRRFYEQYF
13	TRBV12-3/TRBV12-4	NA	NA	TRBJ1-2	TGTGCCAGCAGACTCCGCGGGGGCTATGGCTACACCTTC	CASRLRGGYGYTF
18	TRBV19	NA	NA	TRBJ1-1	TGTGCCAGTAGTATGTCTCTAGGCAGCACGGAGGTAGGGACTGAAGCTTTCTTT	CASSMSLGSTEVGTEAFF
15	TRBV21-1	NA	NA	TRBJ2-7	TGTGCCAGCAGCAAAGCTGACAGGGGGCCCCACGAGCAGTACTTC	CASSKADRGPHEQYF
13	TRBV11-2	NA	NA	TRBJ2-3	TGTGCCAGCAGCCGCCCGGTTCCCGATACGCAGTATTTT	CASSRPVPDTQYF
17	TRBV6-1	TRBD1	few	TRBJ1-4	TGTGCCAGCAGTGGGGCCGGACAGGGGCCGACTAATGAAAAACTGTTTTTT	CASSGAGQGPTNEKLFF
14	TRBV9	NA	NA	TRBJ1-1	TGTGCCAGCAGCGCCTCAGGGCTGGGCACTGAAGCTTTCTTT	CASSASGLGTEAFF
15	TRBV11-3	TRBD2	NA	TRBJ2-7	TGTGCCAGCAGCCCAGGGACTAGCGATAACTACGAGCAGTACTTC	CASSPGTSDNYEQYF
12	TRBV6-1	NA	NA	TRBJ2-7	TGTGCCAGCAGTGAAGCGCTAGGTGAGCAGTACTTC	CASSEALGEQYF
13	TRBV4-1	TRBD2	NA	TRBJ2-1	TGCGCCAGCAGCCAAGGACTAGCGGGGGGTTTAGTCTTC	CASSQGLAGGLVF
17	TRBV5-8	TRBD1	NA	TRBJ2-7	TGTGCCAGCAGCTCTCAGGGCGGACAGGGGGCCCCCTACGAGCAGTACTTC	CASSSQGGQGAPYEQYF
16	TRBV3-1/TRBV3-2	TRBD2	NA	TRBJ2-3	TGTGCCAGCAGCCCGAGCGGGGGGTACCGCACAGATACGCAGTATTTT	CASSPSGGYRTDTQYF
14	TRBV9	TRBD2	NA	TRBJ2-1	TGTGCCAGCAGCGGGACTAGCGGCTACAATGAGCAGTTCTTC	CASSGTSGYNEQFF
14	TRBV5-5	TRBD1	NA	TRBJ1-2	TGTGCCAGCAGCTTGGGACAGGGGGTAGTTGGCTACACCTTC	CASSLGQGVVGYTF
12	TRBV28	NA	few	TRBJ1-1	TGTGCCGTCCGAGGCCCGGGCACTGAAGCTTTCTTT	CAVRGPGTEAFF
14	TRBV6-6	NA	NA	TRBJ2-7	TGTGCCAGCACCCTGACAGCGATGACCTACGAGCAGTACTTC	CASTLTAMTYEQYF
16	TRBV6-1	TRBD1	NA	TRBJ1-5	TGTGCCAGCAGTGAAAGAGGGGACAGGGGCGGTCAGCCCCAGCATTTT	CASSERGDRGGQPQHF
15	TRBV10-1	TRBD2	NA	TRBJ2-3	TGCGCCAGCAGCTGGGGACTAGCCAACACAGATACGCAGTATTTT	CASSWGLANTDTQYF
15	TRBV6-5	NA	NA	TRBJ2-2	TGTGCCAGCAGTTACCGGGGGGCGGGAACCGGGGAGCTGTTTTTT	CASSYRGAGTGELFF
15	TRBV9	TRBD2	NA	TRBJ2-3	TGTGCCAGCAGCGTAGGGGTAGCGGGGTCAGATACGCAGTATTTT	CASSVGVAGSDTQYF